This T cell receptor (beta chain) was captured in a study of T cells after yellow fever vaccination (dated by TCRdb to 2018 to 2020). In the study overall: The SMART-Seq v4 Ultra Low Input RNA kit was used to prepare libraries from fractions with low cell numbers. To track T-cell clones before and after primary and booster YFV17D yellow fever vaccination, bulk TCR alpha and beta repertoires were sequenced longitudinally. Two healthy male donors, one aged 18 to 29 and one aged 30 to 40 years, made up the cohort. Blood was drawn at multiple timepoints before and after primary and secondary immunization, with bulk PBMC replicates and cell subsets isolated.

TCR cDNA was made using 5'RACE template switching, a step that added a universal primer site and unique molecular identifiers. cDNA synthesis was primed from both the TCR alpha and TCR beta constant segments. Libraries were amplified in two PCR steps, with sample barcodes and sequencing adapters added in the second step. Sequencing of the libraries was done on either Illumina HiSeq 2500 (2x100 bp) or NovaSeq (2x150 bp). As for the authors' bioinformatics: Reads were demultiplexed and collapsed into UMI consensus sequences with MIGEC, and V(D)J alignment was performed with MiXCR. Vaccine-responding clonotypes were defined with edgeR using replicate PBMC samples, requiring FDR below 0.01 and a log2 fold change above 5 up to day 15. Bulk clonotypes were assigned CD4 or CD8 identity according to which sequenced CD4 or CD8 repertoire held them at higher abundance. TCRdb took the public reads, trimmed them with fastp at Q25, ran MiXCR for clone calling and kept in-frame beta chains. CDR3 protein duplicates are merged, each entry listing the most common genes and DNA. The V and J calls follow TCRdb's processing rather than the paper's. Across this sample there are tens of thousands of distinct CDR3 sequences, with about 7.8% seen only once. Approximately 34% of the sample is held by the ten biggest clonotypes.

Interpreted using the paper, the treatment or condition label stands for: live attenuated yellow fever vaccine strain. PBMCs were isolated from peripheral blood using a standard Ficoll-Paque protocol. CD4 and CD8 T-cell fractions were isolated with Dynabeads CD4 and CD8 positive selection kits. TriZol was used to extract RNA from bulk PBMCs, CD4 and CD8 fractions, and dextramer-positive and dextramer-negative fractions. The full study reports these points: A small fraction of clonotypes appeared in both the CD4 and CD8 compartments, likely as a result of convergent recombination. Computational filtering was required because FACS-sorted repertoires could contain abundant contaminating clonotypes from the bulk population. The secondary T-cell response was weaker than the primary response but faster, peaking on day 5 instead of day 15. Because only a couple of donors were included in the study, the extent to which the findings can be generalized is limited. Most clones expanded after primary vaccination were re-detected after the booster (around 96% of CD4 and roughly 85% of CD8), suggesting broad memory maintenance.

The junction carries 7 bases between V and J, which are trimmed by 5 bases and 8 bases respectively. The CDR1 and CDR2 encoded by the germline V gene are SQVTM and ANQGSEA. There are 10 amino acids in the CDR3, from cysteine to phenylalanine inclusive. Just the 30-base CDR3 DNA is kept, in frame starting at base 1. This clonotype was picked up many times. Its antigen is unknown. Base qualities are missing; no much larger clone stands one base away. This chain joins TRBV29-1 to TRBJ2-1; the D gene lacks a confident call. The specimen comprised CD8+ T cells sorted from PBMCs, sampled 15 days after the yellow fever booster vaccination. This TCR derives from a man aged 30 to 45 who received the YFV17D yellow fever vaccine. The CDR3 reads CSVLKDEQFF. The DNA sequence is given as TGCAGCGTTCTCAAGGATGAGCAGTTCTTC.